What follows are 21 T cell receptor beta chains derived from one specimen sequenced in a study of shared clonotypes between healthy human individuals. Assay: immunoSEQ multiplex PCR; the TCRdb copy retains only in-frame clones and omits some. The table shows roughly 1.5 million clones, with about 98% occurring only once. The specimen sequenced was naive CD4+ T cells sorted from blood. The subset was: CD45RA+ positively selected. These receptor sequences come from a young man in good health.

This sequence joins TRBV25-1 and TRBJ2-5; D may be TRBD1 or TRBD2 (6 bases each). This CDR3 is 16 amino acids long. Looked up from germline, CDR1 is MGHDK and CDR2 is SYGVNS. Trimming pared 6 bases from V and 5 bases from J, leaving 22 bases between. CDR3 in amino acids: CASSPSVWGAAETQYF. DNA for the CDR3: TGTGCCAGCAGCCCATCGGTTTGGGGGGCAGCGGAGACCCAGTACTTC.

The chain uses TRBV7-6 and TRBJ2-1, with 7 nucleotides matching TRBD2. V lost 5 bases, J lost 7 bases, and 5 bases stayed unmatched. The germline gives CDR1 SGHVS, CDR2 FNYEAQ. This CDR3 contains 13 residues. CDR3 region: CASSPTGGNEQFF. CDR3 nucleotide sequence: TGTGCCAGCAGCCCGACCGGGGGGAATGAGCAGTTCTTC.

This rearrangement joins TRBV28 to TRBJ2-7, with TRBD1 matching 7 bases. CDR1 and CDR2 (germline): MDHEN, SYDVKM. This CDR3 spans 13 amino acids. The trim removed 3 bases at V and 3 bases at J, leaving 2 bases unmatched. In DNA form, the CDR3 reads TGTGCCAGCAGTTTCCGGGACAGCTACGAGCAGTACTTC. It encodes CASSFRDSYEQYF.

This sequence joins TRBV11-2 and TRBJ2-7; 7 positions agree with TRBD2. The ends lost 4 bases at V and 4 bases at J; junction bases unmatched: 7. The germline V gene encodes CDR1 SGHAT and CDR2 FQNNGV. CDR3 length equals 14 residues. The CDR3 bases are TGTGCCAGCAGCTCCGGACTAGTTAGTTACGAGCAGTACTTC. Translated: CASSSGLVSYEQYF.

V usage is TRBV18 and J usage is TRBJ2-3, with 9 bases fitting TRBD1. The CDR3 consists of 19 residues. After removal of 2 bases from V and 0 bases from J, the junction contained 12 bases not matched to a gene. CDR1 is KGHSH, CDR2 LQKENI, per germline. The DNA for the CDR3 is TGTGCCAGCTCACCAGTTGCGGACAGGGGATTTTATAGCACAGATACGCAGTATTTT. This encodes CASSPVADRGFYSTDTQYF.

The J gene is TRBJ2-7, the V gene TRBV5-6, with TRBD1 matching over 9 bases. The germline gives CDR1 SGHDT, CDR2 YYEEEE. The J segment lost 7 bases and the V segment lost 0 bases, leaving 5 bases of the junction unmatched. The CDR3 loop spans 14 amino acids. CDR3 sequence (DNA): TGTGCCAGCAGCTTGGTACAGGGGGCAGGGGAGCAGTACTTC. Translating it yields CASSLVQGAGEQYF.

The CDR3 DNA is TGTGCCAGCAAGGACAGGGTGAACACTGAAGCTTTCTTT. Translating gives CASKDRVNTEAFF. The rearrangement uses TRBV27 and TRBJ1-1, with TRBD1 matching 8 bases. V dropped 7 bases and J dropped 0; count of bases not matched to a gene: 1. The CDR3 consists of 13 residues. The germline V gene encodes CDR1 MNHEY and CDR2 SMNVEV (reference sequence).

V is TRBV9 and J is TRBJ2-3, with 9 bases that match TRBD2. Germline values: CDR1 SGDLS, CDR2 YYNGEE. V was pared by 3 bases and J by 1 base, with 3 bases of the junction left unmatched. This CDR3 has 15 amino acids. The CDR3 DNA sequence: TGTGCCAGCAGCGATAGCGGGAGACGCACAGATACGCAGTATTTT. Its protein is CASSDSGRRTDTQYF. The variable domain in full, with the rest retrieved from reference TRBV9 and TRBJ2-3, is DSGVTQTPKHLITATGQRVTLRCSPRSGDLSVYWYQQSLDQGLQFLIQYYNGEERAKGNILERFSAQQFPDLHSELNLSSLELGDSALYFCASSDSGRRTDTQYFGPGTRLTVL.

Remarks on this clone: At the DNA level, this CDR3 is encoded by other sequences in the same sample as well. V usage is TRBV2 and J usage is TRBJ2-7; 11 positions agree with TRBD2. The J segment lost 4 bases and the V segment lost 5 bases, leaving 7 bases of the junction unmatched. The CDR3 sequence is 15 residues long. From germline, CDR1 is SNHLY and CDR2 FYNNEI. In DNA form, the CDR3 reads TGTGCCAGCAGTCCTTTAGCGGGAGGGCCTTACGAGCAGTACTTC. Translation: CASSPLAGGPYEQYF.

V is TRBV27 and J is TRBJ2-6; D gene ambiguous. The CDR3 covers 15 residues. Germline CDR1 is MNHEY and CDR2 is SMNVEV (reference sequence). Trimming took off 2 bases at V and 4 bases at J, with 9 bases between the two ends. The CDR3 DNA reads TGTGCCAGCAGTTTAAGTATGAAGGGGGCCAACGTCCTGACTTTC. Protein product: CASSLSMKGANVLTF.

In its sample, this clone was seen once. The J gene is TRBJ2-6, the V gene TRBV21-1; no check of the table's D call, TRBD1, against the DNA was made. TRBV21-1 is a pseudogene segment. The CDR3 has 17 amino acids. CDR3 DNA sequence: TGTGCCAGCTTTCTTCAGGGGCGCGGCTCTGGGGCCAACGTCCTGACTTTC. The encoded protein is CASFLQGRGSGANVLTF.

The rearrangement joins TRBV6-1 to TRBJ2-3; TRBD2 matches at 7 bases. Germline V gene data show CDR1 as MNHNS and CDR2 as SASEGT. The ends lost 4 bases at V and 0 bases at J; junction bases unmatched: 7. The CDR3 totals 16 residues. CDR3 DNA: TGTGCCAGCAGTGCGATTAGCGGGCCAAGCACAGATACGCAGTATTTT. Its protein product is CASSAISGPSTDTQYF.

The chain joins TRBV11-2 to TRBJ1-5; perhaps TRBD1 as D (6 bases). The CDR3 contains 17 residues. With 5 bases removed from V and 4 bases from J, the gap between germline ends came to 21 bases. Germline V gives CDR1 SGHAT, CDR2 FQNNGV. The CDR3 protein is CASSPSRGGTLNQPQHF. The DNA for the CDR3 is TGTGCCAGCAGCCCCTCACGGGGGGGGACATTGAATCAGCCCCAGCATTTT.

This clone was picked up one time. CDR3 protein: CSVAGLVDSGELFF. CDR3 coding DNA: TGCAGCGTTGCGGGACTAGTGGATTCCGGGGAGCTGTTTTTT. The chain recombines TRBV29-1 with TRBJ2-2; the match to TRBD2 covers 8 bases. Germline CDR1 is SQVTM and CDR2 is ANQGSEA. The CDR3 is 14 amino acids. Trimming cost V 4 bases and J 6 bases; bases outside gene matches: 7.

This clone has just one count. The rearrangement joins TRBV9 to TRBJ2-2; unclear D gene. CDR1 and CDR2 (germline): SGDLS, YYNGEE. The CDR3 has 12 amino acids. Trimming left V 5 bases short and J 7 bases short, with 9 bases between. Here the CDR3 DNA reads TGTGCCAGCAGGCGGATAGACGGGGAGCTGTTTTTT. Protein sequence: CASRRIDGELFF.

CDR3 region: CASSRGTGGWYEQYF. As DNA, the CDR3 is TGTGCCAGCAGTAGGGGGACAGGGGGGTGGTACGAGCAGTACTTC. V usage is TRBV7-8 and J usage is TRBJ2-7, with 11 bases lining up with TRBD1. CDR3 length: 15 residues. Germline V CDR1 and CDR2: SGHVS, FQNEAQ. The junction had 8 bases not matched to a gene; V was cut back by 6 bases and J by 4 bases. The complete variable domain, with remaining parts taken from reference TRBV7-8 and TRBJ2-7, reads GAGVSQSPRYKVAKRGQDVALRCDPISGHVSLFWYQQALGQGPEFLTYFQNEAQLDKSGLPSDRFFAERPEGSVSTLKIQRTQQEDSAVYLCASSRGTGGWYEQYFGPGTRLTVT.

V usage is TRBV7-9 and J usage is TRBJ2-7, with 8 bases lining up with TRBD2. After removal of 2 bases from V and 1 base from J, the junction contained 7 bases not matched to a gene. This CDR3 has 16 residues. Germline CDR1 reads SEHNR; CDR2 reads FQNEAQ (reference sequence). CDR3 nucleotide sequence: TGTGCCAGCAGCTTATACTCGGGACTAGGGTCCTACGAGCAGTACTTC. Its protein product is CASSLYSGLGSYEQYF.

As DNA, the CDR3 is TGTGCCAGCAGCTTGGGGGCAGAGGAAGAGACCCAGTACTTC. Encoded protein: CASSLGAEEETQYF. V is TRBV5-4 and J is TRBJ2-5; D is ambiguous. Germline V gene sequence: CDR1 SGHNT, CDR2 YYREEE (reference sequence). With 0 bases removed from V and 3 bases from J, the gap between germline ends came to 9 bases. The CDR3 totals 14 residues.

The rearrangement uses TRBV28 and TRBJ2-5, with TRBD2 matching 11 bases. V shed 4 bases, J shed 4 bases, and the junction held 11 bases outside the gene matches. The CDR3 spans 17 residues. Germline assignment: CDR1 MDHEN and CDR2 SYDVKM. DNA for the CDR3: TGTGCCAGCAGTTCCCTTAGACTAGCGGGACGACGAGAGACCCAGTACTTC. Encoded protein: CASSSLRLAGRRETQYF.

A remark on this clone: The sample holds other DNA sequences that translate to the same CDR3. Written as DNA, the CDR3 is TGCGCCAGCAGCTTGGGTCTAGCGGACTACAATGAGCAGTTCTTC. It yields the protein CASSLGLADYNEQFF. V usage is TRBV5-1 and J usage is TRBJ2-1, with 7 bases that match TRBD2. The germline CDR1 and CDR2 sequences are SGHRS and YFSETQ. CDR3 length equals 15 residues. Unmatched junction bases numbered 3, after V lost 0 bases and J lost 3 bases.

The chain links TRBV10-1 to TRBJ2-5; D is undetermined. Germline lookup yields CDR1 WNHNN and CDR2 SYGVQD (reference sequence). The V end was cut by 7 bases, the J end by 5 bases, with 14 bases between. The CDR3 totals 13 residues. In nucleotides, the CDR3 is TGCGCCAGCACCGAGAGGACCGGGGAGACCCAGTACTTC. Translated, it gives CASTERTGETQYF.